This is a list of T cell receptor beta chains from one sample in a study of control samples from healthy donors and cancer patients. Sequencing was performed with immunoSEQ multiplex PCR; in TCRdb, only in-frame clones are kept and a portion is missing. The sample contains tens of thousands of clones, roughly 89% of which appear only once. Input material: PBMCs. The source of these receptors is a woman between 45 and 65 years old with colorectal cancer. Each CDR3 is given with its conserved first and last residue. The D gene is left open where the match is weak. Clone size is shown for a subset of rows, as once, few, many or a class of expanded clone.

v_call	clone_size	j_call	d_call	cdr3_aa	cdr3_nt
TRBV30	.	TRBJ1-2	.	CAWSAAPNYGYTF	TGTGCCTGGAGTGCGGCACCTAACTATGGCTACACCTTC
TRBV10-3	.	TRBJ2-5	.	CAISDRERLETQYF	TGTGCCATCAGTGACAGGGAGAGGTTGGAGACCCAGTACTTC
TRBV27	.	TRBJ1-1	.	CASSFGQEAFF	TGTGCCAGCAGTTTCGGACAAGAAGCTTTCTTT
TRBV5-6	once	TRBJ1-2	TRBD1	CASSPGQGYYGYTF	TGTGCCAGCAGCCCGGGACAGGGTTATTATGGCTACACCTTC
TRBV5-6	.	TRBJ1-1	.	CASSSLAGSTEAFF	TGTGCCAGCAGCTCCCTCGCAGGCTCGACTGAAGCTTTCTTT
TRBV28	once	TRBJ1-3	TRBD1	CASNSKGQGNTIYF	TGTGCCAGCAATAGTAAGGGACAGGGAAACACCATATATTTT
TRBV5-1	.	TRBJ2-1	.	CASSLPTTGFSYNEQFF	TGCGCCAGCAGCTTGCCGACTACAGGGTTCTCCTACAATGAGCAGTTCTTC
TRBV5-6	once	TRBJ1-6	.	CASSLYGFYSPLHF	TGTGCCAGCAGCTTGTACGGGTTTTACTCACCCCTCCACTTT
TRBV6-5	.	TRBJ2-3	.	CASSLGLTTDTQYF	TGTGCCAGCAGTTTGGGACTTACCACAGATACGCAGTATTTT
TRBV18	.	TRBJ2-2	.	CASSPVRVFTGELFF	TGTGCCAGCTCACCGGTCAGGGTGTTCACCGGGGAGCTGTTTTTT
TRBV12-5	.	TRBJ2-5	.	CASGAGVGETQYF	TGTGCTAGTGGTGCGGGCGTAGGGGAGACCCAGTACTTC
TRBV18	.	TRBJ2-1	TRBD2	CASSQSGGRNNEQFF	TGTGCCAGCTCACAGAGCGGGGGCCGGAACAATGAGCAGTTCTTC
TRBV28	.	TRBJ2-2	.	CASTSGAGELFF	TGTGCCAGTACCTCCGGCGCCGGGGAGCTGTTTTTT
TRBV19	once	TRBJ1-1	.	CASSILPGLNTEAFF	TGTGCCAGTAGTATTCTTCCAGGGTTGAACACTGAAGCTTTCTTT
TRBV24-1	.	TRBJ2-1	.	CATGRGATNEQFF	TGTGCCACCGGACGGGGAGCCACGAATGAGCAGTTCTTC
TRBV19	once	TRBJ1-5	.	CASSYGGVSNQPQHF	TGTGCCAGTAGTTATGGGGGAGTTAGCAATCAGCCCCAGCATTTT
TRBV19	.	TRBJ2-5	.	CASSIEGTETQYF	TGTGCCAGTAGTATAGAGGGGACAGAGACCCAGTACTTC
TRBV19	.	TRBJ1-2	.	CASSIGSVYPGYGYTF	TGTGCCAGTAGTATAGGGAGCGTCTACCCGGGCTATGGCTACACCTTC
TRBV5-4	.	TRBJ1-3	TRBD1	CASSPTPGQGNTIYF	TGTGCCAGCAGCCCCACACCGGGACAGGGAAACACCATATATTTT
TRBV7-8	.	TRBJ1-1	.	CASSPRQAVNTEAFF	TGTGCTAGCAGCCCTAGACAGGCCGTGAACACTGAAGCTTTCTTT
TRBV5-6	.	TRBJ2-3	.	CASSFRTLAPDTQYF	TGTGCCAGCAGCTTTCGGACTCTTGCCCCAGATACGCAGTATTTT
TRBV6-1	.	TRBJ2-1	TRBD2	CASSDASGGAYNEQFF	TGTGCCAGCAGTGACGCTAGCGGGGGGGCCTACAATGAGCAGTTCTTC
TRBV5-6	.	TRBJ2-2	TRBD1	CASSFRTGQNTGELFF	TGTGCCAGCAGCTTCAGGACAGGCCAGAACACCGGGGAGCTGTTTTTT
TRBV9	.	TRBJ2-1	.	CASSVGSTVRVNEQFF	TGTGCCAGCAGCGTAGGATCGACAGTCAGGGTCAATGAGCAGTTCTTC
TRBV19	once	TRBJ1-6	.	CASSISADYNSPLHF	TGTGCCAGTAGTATCTCGGCAGACTATAATTCACCCCTCCACTTT
TRBV6-5	.	TRBJ1-1	.	CASSSGQNTEAFF	TGTGCCAGCAGTTCTGGGCAGAACACTGAAGCTTTCTTT
TRBV12-5	.	TRBJ2-6	TRBD1	CASAGGLGANVLTF	TGTGCTAGTGCAGGGGGATTAGGGGCCAACGTCCTGACTTTC
TRBV5-6	.	TRBJ2-3	.	CASSKRSTDTQYF	TGTGCCAGCAGTAAGAGGAGCACAGATACGCAGTATTTT
TRBV7-2	once	TRBJ1-1	TRBD1	CASRLTGGNTEAFF	TGTGCCAGCAGGCTTACAGGGGGAAATACTGAAGCTTTCTTT
TRBV3-1/TRBV3-2	.	TRBJ2-2	TRBD2	CASSQATSGYTGELFF	TGTGCCAGCAGCCAAGCTACTAGCGGGTACACCGGGGAGCTGTTTTTT
TRBV7-8	once	TRBJ1-1	.	CASSLKRAAMNTEAFF	TGTGCCAGCAGCTTAAAGCGGGCAGCTATGAACACTGAAGCTTTCTTT
TRBV16	.	TRBJ1-1	.	CASSQSSGDTEAFF	TGTGCCAGCAGCCAATCGTCAGGGGACACTGAAGCTTTCTTT
TRBV10-2	few	TRBJ2-3	.	CASSERDTQYF	TGCGCCAGCAGTGAGAGGGATACGCAGTATTTT
TRBV27	.	TRBJ2-5	.	CASSPRQGGGTQYF	TGTGCCAGCAGCCCGCGGCAGGGAGGAGGGACCCAGTACTTC
TRBV19	.	TRBJ1-1	TRBD1	CASSPRGRNTEAFF	TGTGCCAGTAGTCCCAGGGGGCGTAACACTGAAGCTTTCTTT
TRBV6-1	.	TRBJ1-1	.	CASSDPGPGNTEAFF	TGTGCCAGCAGTGATCCGGGCCCGGGGAACACTGAAGCTTTCTTT
TRBV19	once	TRBJ2-5	TRBD2	CASSIRRGGQETQYF	TGTGCCAGTAGTATAAGGAGGGGAGGGCAAGAGACCCAGTACTTC
TRBV5-1	.	TRBJ1-4	.	CASSSDTSEGATNEKLFF	TGCGCCAGCAGCTCGGACACCTCGGAGGGGGCAACTAATGAAAAACTGTTTTTT
TRBV12-3/TRBV12-4	.	TRBJ2-2	.	CASSIFTGELFF	TGTGCCAGCAGCATCTTCACCGGGGAGCTGTTTTTT